These T cell receptor beta chains were read from a single sample in a study of OX40 agonist ivuxolimab in advanced cancers. The assay was immunoSEQ multiplex PCR, and TCRdb's table has in-frame clones only and misses some. Of 35,000 to 50,000 clones listed, approximately 78% are singletons. Sequenced material: CD4+ or CD8+ T cells sorted from blood, taken in a trial of the OX40 agonist ivuxolimab. Receptor source: an adult with an advanced solid tumor such as melanoma, head and neck, liver or kidney cancer. CDR3s include the opening cysteine and the closing phenylalanine or tryptophan. A D gene is named only where the DNA matches it firmly. Not every row has a clone size; where given, it reads once, few, many or a size class.

D gene	clone size	V gene	CDR3 length	J gene	CDR3 DNA	CDR3 protein
TRBD1	NA	TRBV18	13	TRBJ1-5	TGTGCCAGTCAAGGACAGGCCAATCAGCCCCAGCATTTT	CASQGQANQPQHF
TRBD2	once	TRBV30	13	TRBJ2-5	TGTGCCTGGAGTTCATCGGGGGGTGCGCCCCAGTACTTC	CAWSSSGGAPQYF
TRBD2	once	TRBV7-2	13	TRBJ2-7	TGTGCCAGCAGCCGGGACTACGACTACGAGCAGTACTTC	CASSRDYDYEQYF
NA	NA	TRBV7-9	18	TRBJ1-6	TGTGCCAGCAGCTTAGCGCTTCAGGGCACAGCTAACCCTTCACCCCTCCACTTT	CASSLALQGTANPSPLHF
NA	NA	TRBV29-1	16	TRBJ2-3	TGCAGCGTTGAAGATCGGCCAGGTCAGGGGCCAGATACGCAGTATTTT	CSVEDRPGQGPDTQYF
TRBD1	NA	TRBV5-4	17	TRBJ2-5	TGTGCCAGCAGCTCCACGAACACGGGCGGGACAGGGGAGACCCAGTACTTC	CASSSTNTGGTGETQYF
TRBD2	NA	TRBV6-1	15	TRBJ2-1	TGTGCCAGCAGCCCACTAGCGGGAGGGTACAATGAGCAGTTCTTC	CASSPLAGGYNEQFF
NA	NA	TRBV14	12	TRBJ2-3	TGTGCCAGCTCGCGTAGCACAGATACGCAGTATTTT	CASSRSTDTQYF
NA	medium-sized	TRBV7-9	15	TRBJ1-3	TGTGCCAGCAGCCCCAGACAGGCATCGGGAAACACCATATATTTT	CASSPRQASGNTIYF
NA	NA	TRBV4-2	15	TRBJ1-5	TGTGCCAGCAGCCTGGAATACAGGGAGAATCAGCCCCAGCATTTT	CASSLEYRENQPQHF
NA	NA	TRBV6-1	14	TRBJ1-5	TGTGCCAGCAGTGAACAGCCTAGCAATCAGCCCCAGCATTTT	CASSEQPSNQPQHF
TRBD2	NA	TRBV7-6	16	TRBJ2-3	TGTGCCAGCAGCCGACCAGCGGGAATGGGCGCAGATACGCAGTATTTT	CASSRPAGMGADTQYF
NA	NA	TRBV5-1	15	TRBJ2-2	TGCGCCAGCAGCTTGAGTACAGGGCGTACCGGGGAGCTGTTTTTT	CASSLSTGRTGELFF
NA	NA	TRBV5-1	14	TRBJ2-5	TGCGCCAGCAGCTTGGTGACTTTTGGAGAGACCCAGTACTTC	CASSLVTFGETQYF
NA	few	TRBV4-2	15	TRBJ1-2	TGTGCCAGCCGCCCGGAGGAAGGAGATTTCTATGGCTACACCTTC	CASRPEEGDFYGYTF
TRBD1	NA	TRBV14	18	TRBJ1-1	TGTGCCAGCAGCCAAGATAGGGGCAGGGGGCCTGGCGGCACTGAAGCTTTCTTT	CASSQDRGRGPGGTEAFF
NA	few	TRBV27	13	TRBJ1-5	TGTGCCAGCAGTTATACAGGTCATCAGCCCCAGCATTTT	CASSYTGHQPQHF
TRBD2	NA	TRBV27	16	TRBJ2-5	TGTGCCAGCAGTTTAGGGTACGGCGGGACTAAAGAGACCCAGTACTTC	CASSLGYGGTKETQYF
TRBD1	NA	TRBV7-9	15	TRBJ1-2	TGTGCCAGCAGCTTAGACAGGGGCCGGGACTATGGCTACACCTTC	CASSLDRGRDYGYTF
NA	NA	TRBV10-1	14	TRBJ2-2	TGCGCCAGCAGTGGTGGCAGGGGATACGGGGAGCTGTTTTTT	CASSGGRGYGELFF
TRBD1	few	TRBV2	13	TRBJ1-2	TGTGCCAGCAGCCCTGACAGGGACGATGGCTACACCTTC	CASSPDRDDGYTF
NA	once	TRBV11-2	13	TRBJ2-5	TGTGCCAGCAGCTTTCCAGGATCGGAGACCCAGTACTTC	CASSFPGSETQYF